A single sample is the source of the 2 T cell receptor beta chains below, sequenced in a study of T cells in Graves' hyperthyroidism and ophthalmopathy. Authors of the study amplified TCR beta CDR3 regions from RNA transcripts. Carried out on the TCR CDR3, a first-round RT-PCR used the HTBI primer set. TCRdb redid the calling of the multiplex PCR reads with MiXCR, one entry per CDR3 protein. The sample has 380,000 or so distinct CDR3 sequences; about 19% are singletons. The sequencing input was blood. These receptors all stem from a woman aged 18-29 years with Graves' hyperthyroidism.

At least ten counts were recorded for this clonotype. This rearrangement joins TRBV29-1 to TRBJ2-7; 8 positions match TRBD1. This CDR3 is built from 16 residues. Per the germline V gene, CDR1 is SQVTM and CDR2 is ANQGSEA. Trimming removed 1 base from V and 3 bases from J; junction bases left unmatched: 11. The CDR3 DNA is TGCAGCGTTGAAGTTGTCCCGAGGACAGGGAACTACGAGCAGTACTTC. Protein product: CSVEVVPRTGNYEQYF.

This sequence joins TRBV24-1 and TRBJ1-1; no definite D call. The CDR3 is 15 amino acids. Between the trimmed V and J ends, which lost 2 bases and 2 bases, there was a span of 11 bases. The germline V gene encodes CDR1 KGHDR and CDR2 SFDVKD. The CDR3 loop is CATSDSLGPNTEAFF. CDR3 DNA: TGTGCCACCAGTGATTCGCTAGGGCCCAACACTGAAGCTTTCTTT.